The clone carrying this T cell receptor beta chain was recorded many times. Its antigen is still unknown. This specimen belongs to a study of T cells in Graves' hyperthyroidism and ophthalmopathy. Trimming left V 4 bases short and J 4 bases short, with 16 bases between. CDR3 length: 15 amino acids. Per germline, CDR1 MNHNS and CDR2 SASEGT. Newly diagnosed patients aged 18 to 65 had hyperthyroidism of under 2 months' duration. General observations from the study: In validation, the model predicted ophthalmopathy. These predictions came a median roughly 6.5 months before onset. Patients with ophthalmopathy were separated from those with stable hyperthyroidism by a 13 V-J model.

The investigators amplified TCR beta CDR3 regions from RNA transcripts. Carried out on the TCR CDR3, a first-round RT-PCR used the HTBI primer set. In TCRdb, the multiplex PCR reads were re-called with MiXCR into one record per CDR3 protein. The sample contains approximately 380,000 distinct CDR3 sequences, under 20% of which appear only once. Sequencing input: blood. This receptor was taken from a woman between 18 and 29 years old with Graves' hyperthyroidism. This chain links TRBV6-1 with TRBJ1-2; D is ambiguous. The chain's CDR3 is CASSAPTSPGYGYTF. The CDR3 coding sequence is TGTGCCAGCAGTGCGCCGACATCGCCAGGCTATGGCTACACCTTC.